What follows is one T cell receptor beta chain and its context. This record comes from a study of cytomegalovirus exposure and HLA in healthy donors. Overall study context: A preliminary data release comprised tens of millions of unique TCRs obtained from HLA-typed donors.

PCR employed 60 Vbeta and 13 Jbeta primers. The table came from immunoSEQ multiplex PCR; TCRdb's copy has only in-frame clones and leaves some out. The sample lists 150,000 to 200,000 clones, under 90% seen once, with around 4.9% in the top ten. The CDR3 totals 14 residues. Germline V gene data show CDR1 as LNHDA and CDR2 as SQIVND (reference sequence). V was trimmed by 1 base and J by 9 bases, leaving 13 bases between them. The TCR sequence derives from a man aged 18 to 29 in good health and CMV-seronegative. Sequencing was done on a sample of PBMCs. The rearrangement joins TRBV19 to TRBJ2-1, with a tentative D call TRBD2 (5 bases). The CDR3 bases are TGTGCCAGTAGTATAGCTAGCTACCGGGGTGAGCAGTTCTTC. It is translated as CASSIASYRGEQFF.